A selection of T cell receptor beta chains follows, all from one sample in a study of blood T cell repertoires in COVID-19. TCRdb's table, derived via immunoSEQ multiplex PCR, lists solely in-frame clones and lacks some. This sample has approximately 59,000 clones, with roughly 81% found just once. Sequencing was done on a sample of peripheral blood. The receptor set was obtained from a man of 80 years or more with acute or convalescent COVID-19. CDR3s include the opening cysteine and the closing phenylalanine or tryptophan. The D gene is left open where the match is weak. For some rows the clone size is stated as once, few or many, or as a class when expanded; others skip it.

j_call v_call clone_size d_call cdr3_nt cdr3_aa
TRBJ2-3 TRBV4-1 NA NA TGCGCCAGCAGCCAAGACAGGGCCATTTACACAGATACGCAGTATTTT CASSQDRAIYTDTQYF
TRBJ2-5 TRBV3-1/TRBV3-2 NA NA TGTGCCAGCAGCCCTAGACTGAGCCAAGAGACCCAGTACTTC CASSPRLSQETQYF
TRBJ2-3 TRBV5-1 NA TRBD2 TGCGCCAGCAGCGTTGGAACTAGCGGAGGGATGGGAGATACGCAGTATTTT CASSVGTSGGMGDTQYF
TRBJ2-2 TRBV6-4 NA NA TGTGCCAGCAGGGACCAAGCCTCGAACACCGGGGAGCTGTTTTTT CASRDQASNTGELFF
TRBJ2-2 TRBV14 few TRBD2 TGTGCCAGCAGCCCCCGACTAGCGGAATACACCGGGGAGCTGTTTTTT CASSPRLAEYTGELFF
TRBJ2-1 TRBV4-3 few NA TGCGCCAGCAGCCAAGACGAGGGAGGGGGGTGGAATGAGCAGTTCTTC CASSQDEGGGWNEQFF
TRBJ2-7 TRBV3-1/TRBV3-2 few TRBD2 TGTGCCAGCAGCCAAGCTAGCGGGAGGGCGATGCAGTACTTC CASSQASGRAMQYF
TRBJ2-5 TRBV5-8 NA NA TGTGCCAGCAGCCCAGGGGCGACTAGCTCGCAAGAGACCCAGTACTTC CASSPGATSSQETQYF
TRBJ2-2 TRBV6-2/TRBV6-3 NA NA TGTGCCAGCAGTCTCCATATGGGGGCAGGGGAGCTGTTTTTT CASSLHMGAGELFF
TRBJ2-1 TRBV15 NA TRBD2 TGTGCCACCAGCAGAGATTCCGGGAGGGCCTCCAATGAGCAGTTCTTC CATSRDSGRASNEQFF
TRBJ1-5 TRBV5-4 NA NA TGTGCCAGCAGCTTGGGCGGTGAGCAGCCCCAGCATTTT CASSLGGEQPQHF
TRBJ1-6 TRBV5-6 NA TRBD1 TGTGCCAGCAGCTTGGGGACAGGGCTTCGCTCACCCCTCCACTTT CASSLGTGLRSPLHF
TRBJ2-3 TRBV5-5 few TRBD1 TGTGCCAGCAGCCGACAGGGTTTGAGCACAGATACGCAGTATTTT CASSRQGLSTDTQYF
TRBJ2-3 TRBV7-9 NA NA TGTGCCAGCAGCTTATCGGGGAGTACAGATACGCAGTATTTT CASSLSGSTDTQYF
TRBJ1-5 TRBV7-2 NA TRBD1 TGTGCCAGCAGCCAGACAGGGTTTAGCAATCAGCCCCAGCATTTT CASSQTGFSNQPQHF
TRBJ1-3 TRBV7-2 NA NA TGTGCCAGCAGCCCCCGGTTGTCTGGAAACACCATATATTTT CASSPRLSGNTIYF
TRBJ1-2 TRBV5-4 NA NA TGTGCCAGCAGCCCCCCAGAGGAGGGGATGGGCACCTTC CASSPPEEGMGTF
TRBJ2-5 TRBV28 NA TRBD2 TGTGCCAGCAGTTCCAGACTAGCGGGAGTAGAGACCCAGTACTTC CASSSRLAGVETQYF
TRBJ2-3 TRBV3-1/TRBV3-2 few NA TGTGCCAGCAGCCCCCCGCGCTTTACGGATACGCAGTATTTT CASSPPRFTDTQYF
TRBJ2-1 TRBV6-5 NA TRBD1 TGTGCCAGCAGTTACTCGATTAGGGGGCGGCGGGAGCAGTTCTTC CASSYSIRGRREQFF
TRBJ2-1 TRBV28 NA NA TGTGCCAGCCGCCGGACACTCTACAATGAGCAGTTCTTC CASRRTLYNEQFF
TRBJ2-3 TRBV7-6 NA NA TGTGCCAGCCGGCACCGGGGGAGGTTAGATACGCAGTATTTT CASRHRGRLDTQYF
TRBJ2-2 TRBV5-1 few TRBD2 TGCGCCAGCAGCTTCAGCGGGGGGCAAACCGGGGAGCTGTTTTTT CASSFSGGQTGELFF
TRBJ2-5 TRBV28 NA NA TGTGCCAGCAGTCTGCCGTTCAGGGATCAAGAGACCCAGTACTTC CASSLPFRDQETQYF
TRBJ2-7 TRBV5-4 NA NA TGTGCCAGCAGCTTGGGACAGACCTCCTACGAGCAGTACTTC CASSLGQTSYEQYF
TRBJ1-5 TRBV10-3 NA NA TGTGCCATCAGTGACATCAGCAATCAGCCCCAGCATTTT CAISDISNQPQHF
TRBJ2-1 TRBV7-9 once NA TGTGCCAGCAGCTTAGAACAGGGCAGGCACAATGAGCAGTTCTTC CASSLEQGRHNEQFF
TRBJ1-3 TRBV7-8 NA TRBD1 TGTGCCAGCAGCTTAGCGGACAGGACCTCTGGAAACACCATATATTTT CASSLADRTSGNTIYF
TRBJ2-2 TRBV5-1 NA NA TGCGCCACCCAACCAGGGAACACCGGGGAGCTGTTTTTT CATQPGNTGELFF